This passage covers 2 T cell receptor beta chains from one sample sequenced in a study of spatial heterogeneity in lung cancer. Noted time point: sample taken at primary tumor resection. TCRdb reprocessed the 5' RACE reads via MiXCR and lists one record per CDR3 protein. The sample comprises 30,000 to 40,000 distinct CDR3 sequences, 3% to 3.5% of which are singletons, and around 36% rests with the top ten. The sample consisted of normal lung tissue next to the tumor, taken at surgery. The receptors here all came from a male donor with early-stage non-small cell lung cancer.

This clonotype was seen ten or more times. The CDR3 reads CASSFGQESYF. The CDR3 bases are TGTGCCAGCAGTTTTGGACAGGAATCGTACTTC. The rearrangement joins TRBV6-5 to TRBJ2-7; TRBD1 aligns across 7 bases. The CDR3 runs 11 residues. Germline-derived CDR1 and CDR2 are MNHEY and SVGAGI. J gave up 12 bases and V 4 bases, and 6 bases lay outside the gene matches.

This clonotype was seen ten or more times. The chain carries TRBV5-1 and TRBJ1-1; D ambiguous. The CDR3 totals 13 residues. Germline V gene lookup returns CDR1 SGHRS and CDR2 YFSETQ. V was shortened by 0 bases and J by 7 bases, with 10 bases between the two germline ends. The CDR3 bases are TGCGCCAGCAGCTTGGAGGTCGGTAATGAAGCTTTCTTT. This codes for CASSLEVGNEAFF. Full variable domain (rest looked up from reference TRBV5-1 and TRBJ1-1): KAGVTQTPRYLIKTRGQQVTLSCSPISGHRSVSWYQQTPGQGLQFLFEYFSETQRNKGNFPGRFSGRQFSNSRSEMNVSTLELGDSALYLCASSLEVGNEAFFGQGTRLTVV.